This T cell receptor (beta chain) was identified in a study of T cell responses to AZD1222 COVID-19 vaccine (dated by TCRdb to the early 2020s). Regarding the study in general: Because spike-specific TCR depth and breadth did not differ between the two schedules, AZD1222 recipients who got a second dose at roughly 4 weeks were pooled with those who got a second dose at roughly 12 weeks. TCR sequencing was performed for 230 to 250 trial participants, of whom around 210 were given two doses of AZD1222 and roughly 25 were given two doses of MenACWY control vaccine. Trial participants were enrolled by age into 18-55, 56-69 and 70-plus year subgroups, with about 150, 28 and 57 TCR-sequenced participants respectively.

CDR1 and CDR2 are read off the germline V gene (reference sequence) as SGHAT and FQDESV. V is reduced by 5 bases and J by 3 bases, leaving a spacing of 13 bases between them. Its CDR3 holds 14 amino acids, cysteine through phenylalanine. Solely the CDR3 DNA is kept, with 42 bases framed from the first base. Notes on this clone: Its antigen remains unidentified. One base away there is no much larger clone; base qualities are not given.

In light of the paper, this sample's time point label describes: baseline before first vaccination. The vaccinee samples were drawn from two UK trials, COV001 and COV002, one of which was a single-blind randomized controlled phase 2/3 trial testing AZD1222 (ChAdOx1 nCoV-19) in healthy adults. For TCRbeta chain sequencing, PBMC samples from trial participants were taken at day 0 and at day 28 after the second dose. What the authors observed across the whole study: Spike-specific TCR breadth and depth rose significantly after two AZD1222 doses compared with day 0 and with MenACWY recipients. Participants were mostly white British and included more females than males, and it was suggested by the authors that clonal diversity may have been underestimated. Epitopes outside the regions mutated in the B.1.351 and B.1.1.7 variants were reportedly recognized by nearly half of the unique spike-specific TCRs. Conclusions about previously exposed vaccinees were limited because only 6 or 7 AZD1222 recipients were SARS-CoV-2 seropositive at baseline. No day 14 peak-response samples were available, so repertoires were characterized only after the peak T cell response. In the small 56-69-year group, the increase in depth fell short of significance, most likely because of low power. The whole spike protein was spanned by vaccine-associated CD4 TCRs, and dominant responses were seen in regions 160-218 and 743-854.

The CDR3 regions of human TCRbeta chains were analyzed by immunosequencing. Per the source publication's procedure: TCRs in the repertoires were matched against a reference library of SARS-CoV-2-specific TCRs that had been generated with the MIRA antigen-specificity platform. Breadth meant the fraction of unique TCRs that were SARS-CoV-2-associated, whereas depth meant the fraction of total T cells that were SARS-CoV-2-associated. Using the MIRA data, every spike-specific TCR was mapped to the spike region that the TCR reacted to and assigned to either a CD4 or a CD8 class. Log10-transformed breadth and depth values were compared by one-way ANOVA with Sidak's multiple comparisons tests. The immuneACCESS repertoire file appears here via TCRdb, limited to in-frame rearrangements. These files lack a portion of the clones; in checked studies, under half of the deficit traces to unresolved V genes, and the cause of the others is not known. The V and J calls and clone size are taken from that table; D and trimming were inferred from the DNA. The sample has roughly 190,000 clones on record, roughly 91% of them singletons. The ten most abundant clones make up roughly 0.99% of the sample.

This clonotype was obtained from an adult in good health. The rearrangement combines TRBV11-1 with TRBJ1-1; TRBD1 is a possible D gene, resting on 5 matching bases. Sample: peripheral blood, taken on day 0 of AZD1222 vaccination. The CDR3 protein sequence reads: CASSPRAGDTEAFF. The nucleotide sequence is given as TGTGCCAGCAGCCCCCGAGCGGGGGACACTGAAGCTTTCTTT. Joined to the reference TRBV11-1 and TRBJ1-1 proteins, this CDR3 gives the full variable domain: EAEVAQSPRYKITEKSQAVAFWCDPISGHATLYWYRQILGQGPELLVQFQDESVVDDSQLPKDRFSAERLKGVDSTLKIQPAELGDSAMYLCASSPRAGDTEAFFGQGTRLTVV.